This T cell receptor (beta chain) was profiled in a study of blood T cell repertoires in COVID-19. Study-wide background: Both acute and convalescent COVID-19 samples were obtained from the United States, Italy and Spain. In each case, the material was cDNA or gDNA derived from T cells, B-cell-depleted T cells, or PBMCs.

Authors' processing steps: Reference gene primer amplification gave nucleated cell count estimates. TCRdb's table, derived via immunoSEQ multiplex PCR, lists solely in-frame clones and lacks some. D and trimming were read from the DNA, whereas the V and J calls and clone size are those reported in that table. Found here are some 47,000 clones, approximately 83% of them singletons; the top ten hold just under 3%. This clone was counted once. The CDR3 loop spans 15 amino acids. CDR1 and CDR2 from the germline V gene are LNHDA and SQIVND (reference sequence). The V and J ends lost 8 bases and 2 bases, in that order; junction bases with no gene match: 8.

Input material: peripheral blood. The chain has TRBV19 and TRBJ1-2; 10 bases align to TRBD1. The clonotype originates from an elderly woman with acute or convalescent COVID-19. This CDR3 reads CASFSRQGANYGYTF. The CDR3 coding sequence is TGTGCCAGTTTTTCCCGACAGGGGGCCAACTATGGCTACACCTTC.